Below are 3 T cell receptor beta chains sequenced from a single sample in a study of circulating and synovial CD4+ cells in juvenile arthritis. Some clones are missing from TCRdb's copy, which holds only in-frame ones; the method was immunoSEQ multiplex PCR. The sample has a few thousand clones, more than 70% seen once; the top ten hold about 3%. Material: HLA-DR+ CD4+ T cells from blood. Subset reported: circulating pathogenic-like lymphocytes, sorted as HLA-DR+CD14-CD3+CD4+CD25low/- blood T cells. The receptors derive from a human donor with juvenile idiopathic arthritis.

The chain has TRBV6-1 and TRBJ1-1, with D perhaps TRBD1 (6 bases). The germline V gene has CDR1 MNHNS and CDR2 SASEGT. The V gene lost 6 bases and the J gene lost 4 bases, with 18 bases spanning the gap. The CDR3 length is 15 residues. The CDR3 sequence: CASRPWIGQTTEAFF. The CDR3 nucleotides read TGTGCCAGCAGACCCTGGATTGGACAGACCACTGAAGCTTTCTTT.

The chain has TRBV30 and TRBJ1-2; 7 bases agree with TRBD1. The germline V gene has CDR1 GTSNPN and CDR2 SVGIG (reference sequence). The J segment lost 4 bases and the V segment lost 8 bases, leaving 13 bases of the junction unmatched. The CDR3 totals 14 residues. The CDR3 protein is CASERPSGGYGYTF. CDR3 nucleotides: TGTGCCAGCGAGCGACCTTCAGGGGGCTATGGCTACACCTTC.

The chain combines TRBV30 with TRBJ2-7, with TRBD1 as a possible D gene (5 bases). Germline V lookup: CDR1 GTSNPN, CDR2 SVGIG (reference sequence). Trimming removed 5 bases at V and 1 base at J, with 9 bases between. This CDR3 has 12 amino acids. The CDR3 region has the DNA TGTGCCTGGGGAGACAGTTCCTACGAGCAGTACTTC. It is translated as CAWGDSSYEQYF.